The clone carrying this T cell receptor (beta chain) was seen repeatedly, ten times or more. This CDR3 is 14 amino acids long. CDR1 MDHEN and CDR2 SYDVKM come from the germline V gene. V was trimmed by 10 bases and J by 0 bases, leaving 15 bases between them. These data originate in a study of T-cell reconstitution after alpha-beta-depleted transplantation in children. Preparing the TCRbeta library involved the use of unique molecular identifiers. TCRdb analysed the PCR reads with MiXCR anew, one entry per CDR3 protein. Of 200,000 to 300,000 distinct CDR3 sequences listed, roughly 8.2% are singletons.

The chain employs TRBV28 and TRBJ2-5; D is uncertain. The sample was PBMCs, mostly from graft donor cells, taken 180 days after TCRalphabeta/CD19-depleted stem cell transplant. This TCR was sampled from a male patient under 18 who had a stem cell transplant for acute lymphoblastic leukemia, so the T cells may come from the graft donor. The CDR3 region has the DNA TGTGCCACGGAACACTTTATTCACCAAGAGACCCAGTACTTC. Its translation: CATEHFIHQETQYF.